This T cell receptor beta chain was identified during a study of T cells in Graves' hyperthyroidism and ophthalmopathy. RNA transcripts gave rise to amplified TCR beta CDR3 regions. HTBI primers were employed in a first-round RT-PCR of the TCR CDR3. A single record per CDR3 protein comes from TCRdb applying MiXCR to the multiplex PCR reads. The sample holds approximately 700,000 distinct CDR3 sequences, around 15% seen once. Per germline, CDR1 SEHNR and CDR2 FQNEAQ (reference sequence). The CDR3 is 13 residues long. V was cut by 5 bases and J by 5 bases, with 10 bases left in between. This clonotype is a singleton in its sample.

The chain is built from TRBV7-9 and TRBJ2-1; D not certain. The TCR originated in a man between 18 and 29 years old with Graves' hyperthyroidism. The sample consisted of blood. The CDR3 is CASSPQADNEQFF. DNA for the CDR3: TGTGCCAGCAGCCCGCAGGCCGACAATGAGCAGTTCTTC.